Described below is a single T cell receptor beta chain sequence and its context. Antigen unknown. The PCR used 60 Vbeta and 13 Jbeta primers. Here immunoSEQ multiplex PCR was the method, and the copy in TCRdb shows in-frame clones only, minus some. The repertoire consists of approximately 77,000 clones, with around 76% occurring once and the leading ten covering about 12%. This sample was taken from a study of cytomegalovirus exposure and HLA in healthy donors. General study findings and limits: A later analysis found common viral pathogens apparently linked to several of the most significant clusters. When a later analysis compared HLA-associated TCR beta chains with equally common others, the HLA-associated chains turned out to be more clonally expanded and to have lower generation probabilities.

The germline V gene has CDR1 GTSNPN and CDR2 SVGIG (reference sequence). CDR3 length: 13 amino acids. V shed 7 bases and J shed 4 bases, with 14 bases lying between them. The J gene is TRBJ1-3, the V gene TRBV30; a weak D match, TRBD1 (6 bases). The sequence came from a male donor in good health and CMV-seropositive. The sample was PBMCs. The CDR3 region has the DNA TGTGCCTCCACCCGGACAGCAGGAAACACCATATATTTT. Translation: CASTRTAGNTIYF.